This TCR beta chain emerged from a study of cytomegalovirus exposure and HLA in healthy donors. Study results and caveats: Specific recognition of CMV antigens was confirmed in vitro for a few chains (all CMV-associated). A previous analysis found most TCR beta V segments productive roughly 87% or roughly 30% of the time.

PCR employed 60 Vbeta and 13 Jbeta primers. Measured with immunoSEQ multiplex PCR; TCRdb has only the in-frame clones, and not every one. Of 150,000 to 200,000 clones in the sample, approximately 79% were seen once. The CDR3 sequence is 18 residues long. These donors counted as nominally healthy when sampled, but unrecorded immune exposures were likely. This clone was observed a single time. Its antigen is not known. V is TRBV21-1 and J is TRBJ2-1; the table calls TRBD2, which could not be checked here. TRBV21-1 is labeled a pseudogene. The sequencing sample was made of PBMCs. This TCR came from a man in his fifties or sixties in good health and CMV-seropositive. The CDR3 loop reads CASSKGGKAGGPNNEQFF. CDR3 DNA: TGTGCCAGCAGCAAAGGGGGTAAGGCGGGGGGTCCCAACAATGAGCAGTTCTTC.